What follows are 6 T cell receptor beta chains derived from one specimen sequenced in a study of molecular identifiers for immune sequencing clone quantification. MiXCR, applied by TCRdb to the PCR reads, yields one record per CDR3 protein. The table records 100,000 or so distinct CDR3 sequences, about 35% of them present only once. Sequenced: naive CD8+ T cells from blood, with Jurkat cell RNA spiked in. The subset: FACS-sorted CD8+CD4-CCR7+CD45RA+ naive T cells. Receptors were obtained from a human donor in good health. Some libraries in this study had Jurkat cell RNA spiked in.

This clonotype has a handful of counts. One end of the junction varies from germline; a read error may be responsible. The chain links TRBV25-1 to TRBJ1-1, with D perhaps TRBD1 (6 bases). The CDR3 runs 14 residues. CDR1 is MGHDK and CDR2 is SYGVNS in the germline V gene. The CDR3 coding sequence is TGTGCCAGCAGTGAAGTGGGCAGGACAGCCCGCGCTCTCTTT. As protein: CASSEVGRTARALF.

V gene TRBV28 combines with J gene TRBJ2-2, with D unclear. Germline V lookup: CDR1 MDHEN, CDR2 SYDVKM. Trimming pared 3 bases from V and 6 bases from J, leaving 5 bases between. CDR3 length: 12 amino acids. This CDR3 is CASSFMAGELFF. CDR3 nucleotides: TGTGCCAGCAGTTTTATGGCCGGGGAGCTGTTTTTT.

This clonotype came up many times. CDR3 bases: TGTGCCAGCAGCCCCCCCGGGAACGAGACCCAGTACTTC. This translates into CASSPPGNETQYF. The chain joins TRBV7-9 to TRBJ2-5, with D maybe TRBD2 (5 bases). The CDR3 sequence is 13 residues long. Trimming cost V 5 bases and J 5 bases, with 12 bases left between them. CDR1 is SEHNR, CDR2 FQNEAQ, per germline (reference sequence).

J is TRBJ1-5 and V is TRBV19; D gene ambiguous. This CDR3 spans 15 amino acids. Per the germline V gene, CDR1 is LNHDA and CDR2 is SQIVND (reference sequence). The V end lost 2 bases, the J end lost 1 base, and 9 bases lay between the germline ends. The CDR3 reads CASSIRAESNQPQHF. The CDR3 DNA sequence: TGTGCCAGTAGTATAAGGGCTGAGAGCAATCAGCCCCAGCATTTT. Full variable domain (missing parts from reference TRBV19 and TRBJ1-5): DGGITQSPKYLFRKEGQNVTLSCEQNLNHDAMYWYRQDPGQGLRLIYYSQIVNDFQKGDIAEGYSVSREKKESFPLTVTSAQKNPTAFYLCASSIRAESNQPQHFGDGTRLSIL.

This clonotype was seen only a few times. The V gene is TRBV12-3 or TRBV12-4, the J gene TRBJ2-5; 8 nucleotides line up with TRBD1. V lost 10 bases to trimming and J lost 5 bases; unmatched junction nucleotides: 6. The CDR3 contains 12 residues. The CDR3 DNA sequence: TGTGCCATCAGGGGGCGCGAGGAGACCCAGTACTTC. Translating it yields CAIRGREETQYF.

Remarks on this clonotype: A much larger clone differs by one base, so this may be a read error. The V gene is TRBV20-1, the J gene TRBJ2-7; TRBD1 matches 8 bases. CDR1 DFQATT and CDR2 SNEGSKA come from the germline V gene (reference sequence). The CDR3 loop spans 14 amino acids. The CDR3 loop is CCARDHRGWREQYF. As DNA, the CDR3 is TGCTGTGCTAGAGATCACAGGGGGTGGCGCGAGCAGTACTTC.